Listed here are 7 T cell receptor beta chains from one sample, sequenced in a study of control samples from healthy donors and cancer patients (dated by TCRdb to the early 2020s). Library construction relied on the immunoSEQ multiplex PCR assay. Held by TCRdb, this immuneACCESS table contains in-frame sequences only and omits some clones. Under half of the omission traces to an unresolved V gene where checked; the cause of the rest is unknown. A total of some 110,000 clones appear in this sample, under 90% of them only once. Around 14% of the sample lies in the top ten. Sequencing was performed on blood. All receptors derive from a woman aged 45-59 years in good health.

The chain uses TRBV5-4 and TRBJ2-3; possibly TRBD2 for D (6 bases). The V gene lost 1 base and the J gene lost 4 bases, with 10 bases spanning the gap. Germline CDR1 SGHNT, CDR2 YYREEE (reference sequence). This CDR3 is built from 14 residues. CDR3 coding DNA: TGTGCCAGCAGCTTGTCAGGAGGGCCAGATACGCAGTATTTT. This sequence encodes CASSLSGGPDTQYF.

This clone has just one count. The chain has TRBV6-2 or TRBV6-3 and TRBJ2-7; possibly TRBD1 for D (5 bases). Germline V gene lookup returns CDR1 MNHEY and CDR2 SVGEGT. This CDR3 is 14 amino acids long. Trimming removed 2 bases from V and 4 bases from J, with 12 bases in between. In DNA, the CDR3 is TGTGCCAGCAGTTACCAGGGTATAAGGTACGAGCAGTACTTC. Residues: CASSYQGIRYEQYF.

This chain joins TRBV30 and TRBJ2-5; TRBD2 might be the D (6 bases). The CDR3 length is 13 residues. The V gene lost 4 bases and the J gene lost 2 bases, with 11 bases spanning the gap. Germline CDR1 GTSNPN, CDR2 SVGIG (reference sequence). The chain's CDR3 is CAWKLDYQETQYF. The CDR3 coding sequence is TGTGCCTGGAAATTGGACTATCAAGAGACCCAGTACTTC.

This clone has only a few counts. V usage is TRBV24-1 and J usage is TRBJ2-7; D assignment may be TRBD1 or TRBD2 (5 bases each). Germline CDR1 reads KGHDR; CDR2 reads SFDVKD. Trimming removed 10 bases from V and 2 bases from J, with 14 bases in between. This CDR3 region has 13 residues. CDR3 sequence (DNA): TGTGCCACTGCCGGGACCTCCCCCTACGAGCAGTACTTC. This gives the protein CATAGTSPYEQYF.

The chain carries TRBV6-5 and TRBJ1-2; D is undetermined. Deletions cut 2 bases from V and 7 bases from J, with 11 bases between. Germline V gene lookup returns CDR1 MNHEY and CDR2 SVGAGI. There are 13 residues in the CDR3. CDR3 DNA sequence: TGTGCCAGCAGTTACGGGAGGTCTTCTGGCTACACCTTC. The encoded protein is CASSYGRSSGYTF.

The CDR3 region is CASSFSDRGWGNTIYF. The CDR3 DNA sequence: TGTGCCAGCAGCTTCTCGGACAGGGGATGGGGAAACACCATATATTTT. This chain links TRBV7-2 with TRBJ1-3; TRBD1 agrees at 9 bases. The germline CDR1 and CDR2 sequences are SGHTA and FQGNSA. V dropped 3 bases and J dropped 4; count of bases not matched to a gene: 7. The CDR3 spans 16 residues.

The chain has TRBV5-6 and TRBJ1-2, with 10 nucleotides matching TRBD1. This CDR3 has 15 residues. CDR1 and CDR2 (germline): SGHDT, YYEEEE. V was pared by 5 bases and J by 2 bases, with 6 bases of the junction left unmatched. CDR3 protein: CASREPGQGNYGYTF. The CDR3 DNA reads TGTGCCAGCAGGGAACCGGGACAGGGGAACTATGGCTACACCTTC.